The present T cell receptor beta chain was sequenced within a study of shared clonotypes between healthy human individuals. The CDR3 is 15 residues long. CDR1 LNHDA and CDR2 SQIVND come from the germline V gene (reference sequence). V was trimmed by 5 bases and J by 4 bases, leaving 14 bases between them. Study results and limitations: Relative to their counterparts shared across all four donors, non-shared clonotypes exhibited diminished generation probabilities.

Of note for this clone: Its antigen remains unknown.

The repertoire was sequenced with immunoSEQ multiplex PCR; TCRdb's copy has only in-frame clones and lacks some. The data hold around 2.5 million clones, with approximately 93% observed a single time. The specimen was naive CD4+ T cells from PBMCs. Subset noted: CD45RA+ positively selected. This sequence was found in a man aged 18 to 30 in good health. Some clones in this sample may be carry-over from other donors' samples. The chain is built from TRBV19 and TRBJ2-2; TRBD2 might be the D (6 bases). The CDR3 nucleotides read TGTGCCAGTAGTCCCCGACTAGTTCTCACCGGGGAGCTGTTTTTT. This encodes CASSPRLVLTGELFF.